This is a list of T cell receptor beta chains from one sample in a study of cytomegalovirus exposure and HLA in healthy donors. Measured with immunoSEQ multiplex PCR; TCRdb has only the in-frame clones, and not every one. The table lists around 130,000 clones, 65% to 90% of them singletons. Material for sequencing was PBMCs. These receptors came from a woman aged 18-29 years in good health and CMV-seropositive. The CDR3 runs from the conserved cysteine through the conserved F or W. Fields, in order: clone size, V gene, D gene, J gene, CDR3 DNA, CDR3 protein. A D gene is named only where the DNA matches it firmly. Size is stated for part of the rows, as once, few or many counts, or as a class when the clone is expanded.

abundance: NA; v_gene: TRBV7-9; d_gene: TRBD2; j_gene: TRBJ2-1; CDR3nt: TGTTCCAGCAGCTTAGTAAAAGCGGGGGGGCCAGGGGAGCAGTTCTTC; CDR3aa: CSSSLVKAGGPGEQFF
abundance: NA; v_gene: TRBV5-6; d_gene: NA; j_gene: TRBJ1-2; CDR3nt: TGTGCCAGCAGCTTGATGGGGGCGGATGGCTACACCTTC; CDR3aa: CASSLMGADGYTF
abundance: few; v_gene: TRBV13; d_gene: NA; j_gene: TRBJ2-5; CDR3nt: TGTGCCAGCAGCCCATACAGGGCGCCGGCAGAGACCCAGTACTTC; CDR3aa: CASSPYRAPAETQYF
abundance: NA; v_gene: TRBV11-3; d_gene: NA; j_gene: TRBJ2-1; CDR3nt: TGTGCCAGCAGCTTTTCTCCGAGCAATGAGCAGTTCTTC; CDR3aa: CASSFSPSNEQFF
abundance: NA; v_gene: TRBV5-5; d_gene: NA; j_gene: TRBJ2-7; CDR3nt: TGTGCCAGCAGCCATCCTCTCTCCCAGGTGCCCTACGAGCAGTACTTC; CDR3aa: CASSHPLSQVPYEQYF
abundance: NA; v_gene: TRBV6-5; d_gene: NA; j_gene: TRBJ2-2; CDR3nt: TGTGCCAGCAGTGGACTTCTCACCGGGGAGCTGTTTTTT; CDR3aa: CASSGLLTGELFF
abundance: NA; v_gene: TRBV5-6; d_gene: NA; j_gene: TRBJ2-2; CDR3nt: TGTGCCAGCAGCTTGTTTCTTTCAGCGGTAGGGGAGCTGTTTTTT; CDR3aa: CASSLFLSAVGELFF
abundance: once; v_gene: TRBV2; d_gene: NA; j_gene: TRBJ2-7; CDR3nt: TGTGCCAGCTTTTTTTCAGGTAACTCCGAGCAGTACTTC; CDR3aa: CASFFSGNSEQYF
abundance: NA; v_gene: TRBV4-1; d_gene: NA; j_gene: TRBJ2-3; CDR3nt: TGCGCCAGCAGCCAAGAATTAAATACGCAGTATTTT; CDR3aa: CASSQELNTQYF
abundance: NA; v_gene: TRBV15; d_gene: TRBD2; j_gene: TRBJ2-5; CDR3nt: TGTGCCACCAGCCCCAGACTAGCACCACAAGAGACCCAGTACTTC; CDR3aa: CATSPRLAPQETQYF
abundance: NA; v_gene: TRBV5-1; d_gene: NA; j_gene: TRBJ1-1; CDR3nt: TGCGCCAGCAGCCCGGGAGGCATGAACACTGAAGCTTTCTTT; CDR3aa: CASSPGGMNTEAFF
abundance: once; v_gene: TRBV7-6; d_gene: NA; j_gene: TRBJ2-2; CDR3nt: TGTGCCAGCAGCTTAGAACAGGGTTTCGGGGAGCTGTTTTTT; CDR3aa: CASSLEQGFGELFF
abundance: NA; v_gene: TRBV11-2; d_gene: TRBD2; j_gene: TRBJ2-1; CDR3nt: TGTGCCAGCAGCTTGAGCGGGGGGGCCTACAATGAGCAGTTCTTC; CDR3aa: CASSLSGGAYNEQFF
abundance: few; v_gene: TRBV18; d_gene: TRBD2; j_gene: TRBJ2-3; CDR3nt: TGTGCCAGCTCCGGACGGGGGGGCGCAGATACGCAGTATTTT; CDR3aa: CASSGRGGADTQYF
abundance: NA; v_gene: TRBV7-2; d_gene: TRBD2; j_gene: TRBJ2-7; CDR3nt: TGTGCCAGCAGCTTAGCGGGGGGGACCTCCTACGAGCAGTACTTC; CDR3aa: CASSLAGGTSYEQYF
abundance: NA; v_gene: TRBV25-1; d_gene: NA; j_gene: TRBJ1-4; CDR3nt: TGTGCCGGCAGTAGTTCACGGGGGAGGGGTGAAAAACTGTTTTTT; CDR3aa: CAGSSSRGRGEKLFF
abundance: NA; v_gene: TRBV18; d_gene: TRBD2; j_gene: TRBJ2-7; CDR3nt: TGTGCCAGCTCATCGGGACTAGCGGGGAGTTCCTACGAGCAGTACTTC; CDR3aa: CASSSGLAGSSYEQYF
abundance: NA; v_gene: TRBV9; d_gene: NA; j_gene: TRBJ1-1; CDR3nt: TGTGCCAGCAGCGTAGGGGGGGGTTGGACTGAAGCTTTCTTT; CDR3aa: CASSVGGGWTEAFF
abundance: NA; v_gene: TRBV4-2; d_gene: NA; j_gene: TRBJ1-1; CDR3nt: TGTGCCAGCAGCCAGAGAGGGGGTCAGGTGAACACTGAAGCTTTCTTT; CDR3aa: CASSQRGGQVNTEAFF
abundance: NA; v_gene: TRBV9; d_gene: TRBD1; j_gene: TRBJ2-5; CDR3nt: TGTGCCAGCAGCGGACAGGGGGCTGGGACCCAGTACTTC; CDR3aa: CASSGQGAGTQYF
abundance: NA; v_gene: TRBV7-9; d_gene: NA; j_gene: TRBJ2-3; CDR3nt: TGTGCCAGCAGCAATGGGGACTTGAGCACAGATACGCAGTATTTT; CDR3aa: CASSNGDLSTDTQYF
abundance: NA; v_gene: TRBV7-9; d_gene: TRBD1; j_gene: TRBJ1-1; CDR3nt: TGTTCCAGCGCCAGGTGGGACAGGGATAACACTGAAGCTTTCTTT; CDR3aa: CSSARWDRDNTEAFF
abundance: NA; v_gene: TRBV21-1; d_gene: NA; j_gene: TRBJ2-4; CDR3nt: TGTGCCAGCAGCAAAGAGGGCTTGGGGACTAGCGGGGCGGGAGCCAAAAACATTCAGTACTTC; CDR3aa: CASSKEGLGTSGAGAKNIQYF
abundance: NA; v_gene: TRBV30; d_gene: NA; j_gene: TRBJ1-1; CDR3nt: TGTGCCTGGAGCATAGGGGGAAACACTGAAGCTTTCTTT; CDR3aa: CAWSIGGNTEAFF
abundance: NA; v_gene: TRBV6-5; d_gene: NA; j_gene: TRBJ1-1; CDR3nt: TGTGCCAGCAGTTACTTGAGGGCGGGGGACACTGAAGCTTTCTTT; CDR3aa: CASSYLRAGDTEAFF
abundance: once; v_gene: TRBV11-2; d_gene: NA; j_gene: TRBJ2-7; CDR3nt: TGTGCCAGCAGCTTAGATCTGGGCTCCTACGAGCAGTACTTC; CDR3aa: CASSLDLGSYEQYF
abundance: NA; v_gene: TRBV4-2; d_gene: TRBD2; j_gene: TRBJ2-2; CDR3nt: TGTGCCAGCAGCCAAGATACGGTCGGCGGGGGGGCCCCCGGGGAGCTGTTTTTT; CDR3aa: CASSQDTVGGGAPGELFF
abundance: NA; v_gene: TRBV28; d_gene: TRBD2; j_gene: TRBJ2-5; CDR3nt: TGTGCCAGCAGCCGTCCCCTCGGGGGGGAGACCCAGTACTTC; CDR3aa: CASSRPLGGETQYF
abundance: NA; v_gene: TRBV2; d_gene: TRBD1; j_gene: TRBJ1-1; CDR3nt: TGTGCCAGCAGTACGGCCAGGGGGACTGAAGCTTTCTTT; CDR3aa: CASSTARGTEAFF
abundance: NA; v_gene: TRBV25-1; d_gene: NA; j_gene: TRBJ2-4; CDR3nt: TGTGCCAGCAGTCCTAAACAGGGCTTCAAAAACATTCAGTACTTC; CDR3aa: CASSPKQGFKNIQYF
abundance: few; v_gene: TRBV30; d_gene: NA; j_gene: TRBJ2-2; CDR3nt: TGTGCCTGGAGTGTACTAGTGGACACCGGGGAGCTGTTTTTT; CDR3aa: CAWSVLVDTGELFF
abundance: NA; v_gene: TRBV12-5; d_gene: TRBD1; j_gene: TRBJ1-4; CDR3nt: TGTGCTAGTGGCATCACAGGGGGCAAAGAGAAACTGTTTTTT; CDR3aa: CASGITGGKEKLFF
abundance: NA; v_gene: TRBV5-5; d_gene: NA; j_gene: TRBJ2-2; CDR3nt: TGTGCCAGCAGCTTGTCTCCAGGGGTGGAGAACACCGGGGAGCTGTTTTTT; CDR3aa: CASSLSPGVENTGELFF
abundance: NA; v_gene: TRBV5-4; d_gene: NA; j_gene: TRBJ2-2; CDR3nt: TGTGCCAGCAGCTTGCAGGGACTGGACCCCGGGGAGCTGTTTTTT; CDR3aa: CASSLQGLDPGELFF
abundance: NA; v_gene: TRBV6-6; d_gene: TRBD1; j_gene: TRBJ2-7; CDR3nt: TGTGCCAGCAGTCCCTCAGGGGGTCCCTACGAGCAGTACTTC; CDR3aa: CASSPSGGPYEQYF
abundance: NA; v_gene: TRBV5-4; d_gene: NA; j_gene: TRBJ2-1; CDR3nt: TGTGCCAGCAGCTTGTACGATCGGGATGAGCAGTTCTTC; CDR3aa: CASSLYDRDEQFF
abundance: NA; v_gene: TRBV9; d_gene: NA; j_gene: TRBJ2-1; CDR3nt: TGTGCCAGCAGCATACGCCGGGACATAATTCCAAATGAGCAGTTCTTC; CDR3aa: CASSIRRDIIPNEQFF
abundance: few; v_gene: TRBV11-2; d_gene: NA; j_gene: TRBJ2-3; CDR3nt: TGTGCCAGCAGTCCATTCAGCACAGATACGCAGTATTTT; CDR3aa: CASSPFSTDTQYF
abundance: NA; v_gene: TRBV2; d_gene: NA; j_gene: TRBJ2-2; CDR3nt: TGTGCCAGCAGTGCGGGGTACACCGGGGAGCTGTTTTTT; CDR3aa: CASSAGYTGELFF
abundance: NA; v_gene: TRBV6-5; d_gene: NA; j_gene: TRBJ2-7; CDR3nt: TGTGCCAGCAGTTCCAGGGAGGCCTACGAGCAGTACTTC; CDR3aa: CASSSREAYEQYF
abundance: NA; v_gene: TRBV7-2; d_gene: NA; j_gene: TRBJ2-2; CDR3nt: TGTGCCAGCAGCTCCAGTTATCTCGGGGAGCTGTTTTTT; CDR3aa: CASSSSYLGELFF
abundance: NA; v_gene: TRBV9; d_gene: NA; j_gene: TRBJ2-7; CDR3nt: TGTGTCAGCAGCGTAGCCCCGAGCTCCTACGAGCAGTACTTC; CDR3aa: CVSSVAPSSYEQYF